This T cell receptor beta chain was captured by sequencing in a study of Tregs in tolerant kidney transplant recipients. The nonmyeloablative bone marrow transplants came from related graft donors, with transient mixed chimerism. The study's findings and limits: Biological reproducibility was not directly addressed in this study. For some patients, primers changed over time, blocking nucleotide-level comparison. The small number of patients limits these findings pending further validation. In tolerant patients, donor-specific Tregs outgrew total Tregs, suggesting antigen-driven expansion.

Repertoires were generated with immunoSEQ multiplex PCR, while TCRdb's copy carries only in-frame clones and drops some. In the table there are over 70,000 clones, around nine tenths of which are singletons. The V gene's germline CDR1 is MNHEY and CDR2 SVGAGI. The CDR3 consists of 15 residues. Trimming took 7 bases from V and 0 from J, leaving 15 bases between them. On this clone: Its target is unknown.

The receptor was derived from a human patient who received a combined kidney and bone marrow transplant. Some T cells could come from the graft donor. The chain recombines TRBV6-5 with TRBJ1-2; D may be TRBD1 (5 bases). The material sequenced was CD4+ T cells from blood (PBMCs), taken 24 months after the transplant. In DNA, the CDR3 is TGTGCCAGCACTAGAACGACAGCAGCTAACTATGGCTACACCTTC. This gives the protein CASTRTTAANYGYTF.